The text below deals with one T cell receptor beta chain. Antigen: not known. Germline CDR1 SGHDT, CDR2 YYEEEE. V shed 2 bases and J shed 5 bases, with 14 bases lying between them. The CDR3 has 15 residues. Positive CCR7 selection of CD45RO-negative cells yielded the naive CD8 cells, and terminally differentiated effector memory CD45RA+ cells were excluded. Only in-frame clones appear in the TCRdb table, and some are missing; sequencing was by immunoSEQ multiplex PCR. The sample includes about 2 million clones, approximately 94% of them seen just once. The sample comes from a study of shared clonotypes between healthy human individuals. Study-wide results and limits: Unshared clonotypes carried lower generation probabilities than those common to all four donors. Sharing across a few donors was seen in roughly 5% of naive CD4 clonotypes. Memory subsets generally showed lower estimated richness than naive subsets. Sequencing depth was expected to affect clonotype sharing among donors.

The chain couples TRBV5-6 to TRBJ2-1; D is possibly TRBD2 (5 bases). What was sequenced was naive CD8+ T cells sorted from blood. The clonotype originates from a man aged 18 to 29 in good health. The chain's CDR3 is CASSFRDSPDNEQFF. CDR3 sequence (DNA): TGTGCCAGCAGCTTCCGGGATAGCCCGGACAATGAGCAGTTCTTC.